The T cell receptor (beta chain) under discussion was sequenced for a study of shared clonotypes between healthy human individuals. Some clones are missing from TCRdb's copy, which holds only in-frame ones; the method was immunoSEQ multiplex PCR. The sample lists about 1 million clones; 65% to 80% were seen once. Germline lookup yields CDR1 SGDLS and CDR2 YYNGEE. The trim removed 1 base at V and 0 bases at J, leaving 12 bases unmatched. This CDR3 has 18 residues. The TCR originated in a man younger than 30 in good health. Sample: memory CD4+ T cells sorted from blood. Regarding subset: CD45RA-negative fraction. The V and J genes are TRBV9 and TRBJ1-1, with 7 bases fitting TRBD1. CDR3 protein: CASSVWDRHLLMNTEAFF. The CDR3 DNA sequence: TGTGCCAGCAGCGTATGGGACAGACACTTACTCATGAACACTGAAGCTTTCTTT. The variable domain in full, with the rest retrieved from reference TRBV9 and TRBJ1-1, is DSGVTQTPKHLITATGQRVTLRCSPRSGDLSVYWYQQSLDQGLQFLIQYYNGEERAKGNILERFSAQQFPDLHSELNLSSLELGDSALYFCASSVWDRHLLMNTEAFFGQGTRLTVV.